This TCR beta chain stems from a study of cytomegalovirus exposure and HLA in healthy donors. Study observations and caveats: Within an earlier analysis, most TCR beta V segments proved productive either about 90% or about 30% of the time. A link between a missense DCLRE1C variant and TCR beta V- and J-gene trimming emerged from a later analysis.

CDR1 and CDR2 from the germline V gene are GTSNPN and SVGIG (reference sequence). Losses at the gene ends were 2 bases for V and 3 bases for J; bases not matched to a gene: 9. The CDR3 length is 16 residues. The PCR used 60 Vbeta and 13 Jbeta primers. Only in-frame clones appear in the TCRdb table, and some are missing; sequencing was by immunoSEQ multiplex PCR. Its table lists 45,000 to 60,000 clones. Worth noting for this clone: Its antigen is unknown.

The chain carries TRBV30 and TRBJ1-5, with 8 bases lining up with TRBD1. This sequence originates from a male donor in good health and CMV-seronegative. Sequencing was done on a sample of PBMCs. Here the CDR3 DNA reads TGTGCCTGGAGTCCCTACGACAGGGGCTCCAATCAGCCCCAGCATTTT. Translating it yields CAWSPYDRGSNQPQHF.